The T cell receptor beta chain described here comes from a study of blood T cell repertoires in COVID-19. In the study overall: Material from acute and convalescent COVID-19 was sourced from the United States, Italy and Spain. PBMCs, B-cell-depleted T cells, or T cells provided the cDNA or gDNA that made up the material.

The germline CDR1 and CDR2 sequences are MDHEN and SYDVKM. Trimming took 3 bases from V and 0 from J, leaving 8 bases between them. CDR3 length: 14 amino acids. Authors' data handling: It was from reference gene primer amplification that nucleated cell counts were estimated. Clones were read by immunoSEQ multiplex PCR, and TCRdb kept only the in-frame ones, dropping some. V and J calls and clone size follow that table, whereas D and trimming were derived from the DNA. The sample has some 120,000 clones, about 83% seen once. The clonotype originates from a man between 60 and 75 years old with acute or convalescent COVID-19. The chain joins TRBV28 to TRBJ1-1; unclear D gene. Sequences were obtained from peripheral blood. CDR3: CASSLMRMNTEAFF. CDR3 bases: TGTGCCAGCAGTTTGATGCGGATGAACACTGAAGCTTTCTTT.